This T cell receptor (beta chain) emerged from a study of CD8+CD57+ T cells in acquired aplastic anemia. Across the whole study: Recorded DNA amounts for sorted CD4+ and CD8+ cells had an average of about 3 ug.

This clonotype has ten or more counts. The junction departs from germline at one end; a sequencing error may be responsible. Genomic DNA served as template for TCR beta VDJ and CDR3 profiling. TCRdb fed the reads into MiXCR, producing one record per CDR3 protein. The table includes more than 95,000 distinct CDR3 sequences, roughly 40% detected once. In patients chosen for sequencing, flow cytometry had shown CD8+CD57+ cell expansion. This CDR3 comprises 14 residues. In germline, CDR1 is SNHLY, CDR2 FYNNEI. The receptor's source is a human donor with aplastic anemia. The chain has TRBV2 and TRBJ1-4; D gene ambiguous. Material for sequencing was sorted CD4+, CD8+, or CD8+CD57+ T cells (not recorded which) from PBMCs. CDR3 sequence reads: CASSEGSSAEKLLF. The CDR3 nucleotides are TGTGCCAGCAGTGAGGGTAGTTCTGCTGAAAAACTGCTTTTT.